Following are 29 T cell receptor beta chains from one sample sequenced in a study of human T cells and chemical hapten exposure. TCRdb recomputed calls from the RACE reads with MiXCR, one row per CDR3 protein. Of some 71,000 distinct CDR3 sequences listed, around 10% were seen once; the top ten hold roughly 1.5%. Time point of the sample: patch test 3, about 24 weeks after DPC sensitization. Treatment noted: therapeutic diphenylcyclopropenone sensitization with weekly scalp DPC. Specimen: whole blood, collected in connection with sensitization to the hapten diphenylcyclopropenone (DPC). The receptors were sampled from a woman aged 45-59 years with alopecia areata. Some clones in this sample may be carry-over from other donors' samples.

A few counts support this clonotype. This chain uses TRBV24-1 with TRBJ2-1; 10 positions match TRBD2. This CDR3 spans 16 amino acids. Germline CDR1 and CDR2: KGHDR and SFDVKD. Losses at the gene ends were 4 bases for V and 2 bases for J; bases not matched to a gene: 4. The CDR3 sequence is CATSEASGRPYNEQFF. CDR3 in DNA: TGTGCCACCAGTGAAGCTAGCGGGAGACCCTACAATGAGCAGTTCTTC.

This chain joins TRBV27 and TRBJ1-5; 8 positions agree with TRBD1. Germline CDR1 and CDR2: MNHEY and SMNVEV (reference sequence). V was clipped by 9 bases and J by 2 bases; unmatched bases: 9. The CDR3 is 15 amino acids. DNA of the CDR3: TGTGCCAGTTCTCCCGGGACAGGAGGCAATCAGCCCCAGCATTTT. This gives the protein CASSPGTGGNQPQHF.

This clonotype was recorded a few times. V is TRBV7-9 and J is TRBJ1-5; unclear D gene. The germline V and J ends were trimmed by 4 bases and 4 bases, with 8 bases remaining between them. The germline V gene has CDR1 SEHNR and CDR2 FQNEAQ (reference sequence). The CDR3 has 13 amino acids. The CDR3 sequence: CASSYAINQPQHF. The CDR3, as DNA: TGTGCCAGCAGCTACGCCATTAATCAGCCCCAGCATTTT.

This clonotype was recorded many times. The chain joins TRBV6-1 to TRBJ1-1; 9 nucleotides align to TRBD1. The CDR3 runs 13 residues. The V segment lost 8 bases and the J segment 11 bases; nucleotides outside the gene matches: 12. CDR1 and CDR2 (germline): MNHNS, SASEGT. DNA of the CDR3: TGTGCCAGCTACATACAGGGGGCGGTTAGGGCTTTCTTT. Translation: CASYIQGAVRAFF.

There are a few counts of this clonotype. This chain connects TRBV24-1 to TRBJ2-7, with D possibly TRBD1 on 5 matching bases. The CDR3 contains 13 residues. Trimming left V 7 bases short and J 3 bases short, with 12 bases between. Germline V gene data show CDR1 as KGHDR and CDR2 as SFDVKD. Here the CDR3 DNA reads TGTGCCACCAGCGACAGCTCAAGCTACGAGCAGTACTTC. Its protein is CATSDSSSYEQYF.

The CDR3 DNA follows: TGTGCCAGCAGCTATGGACAGGGGGCCCCGAACACTGAAGCTTTCTTT. Translation: CASSYGQGAPNTEAFF. The J gene is TRBJ1-1, the V gene TRBV7-2; 11 bases are shared with TRBD1. From germline, CDR1 is SGHTA and CDR2 FQGNSA. With 4 bases clipped from V and 1 base from J, the junction kept 5 bases outside the gene matches. There are 16 residues in the CDR3. Together with reference TRBV7-2 and TRBJ1-1, the CDR3 gives the full variable domain: GAGVSQSPSNKVTEKGKDVELRCDPISGHTALYWYRQSLGQGLEFLIYFQGNSAPDKSGLPSDRFSAERTGGSVSTLTIQRTQQEDSAVYLCASSYGQGAPNTEAFFGQGTRLTVV.

The chain combines TRBV6-6 with TRBJ1-5; 7 bases fit TRBD1. Unmatched junction bases numbered 5, after V lost 6 bases and J lost 0 bases. CDR1 and CDR2 from the germline V gene are MNHNY and SVGAGI (reference sequence). CDR3 length equals 15 residues. The CDR3 bases are TGTGCCAGCAGCCAGGGACAGATTAGCAATCAGCCCCAGCATTTT. Its protein is CASSQGQISNQPQHF.

This clonotype was seen a few times. This rearrangement joins TRBV28 to TRBJ2-6; D remains unclear. Germline CDR1 MDHEN, CDR2 SYDVKM. The V end was cut by 3 bases, the J end by 4 bases, with 10 bases between. The length of the CDR3 is 15 residues. The CDR3 sequence: CASSFIQSGANVLTF. CDR3 coding DNA: TGTGCCAGCAGTTTTATTCAGTCGGGGGCCAACGTCCTGACTTTC. The full variable domain, its missing parts supplied by reference TRBV28 and TRBJ2-6, is DVKVTQSSRYLVKRTGEKVFLECVQDMDHENMFWYRQDPGLGLRLIYFSYDVKMKEKGDIPEGYSVSREKKERFSLILESASTNQTSMYLCASSFIQSGANVLTFGAGSRLTVL.

This clonotype was observed many times. The chain employs TRBV6-5 and TRBJ2-7; D is unresolved. This CDR3 has 13 amino acids. Germline assignment: CDR1 MNHEY and CDR2 SVGAGI. V shed 6 bases and J shed 3 bases, with 12 bases lying between them. This CDR3 reads CASRPGPGYEQYF. CDR3 nucleotide sequence: TGTGCCAGCAGACCCGGCCCGGGCTACGAGCAGTACTTC.

The table lists this clonotype with many counts. The CDR3 loop reads CASSLNRAISSYNEQFF. The CDR3, as DNA: TGTGCCAGCAGCCTCAACAGGGCTATTTCCTCCTACAATGAGCAGTTCTTC. The chain employs TRBV11-2 and TRBJ2-1, with D perhaps TRBD1 (6 bases). The CDR3 is 17 amino acids. V was pared by 5 bases and J by 0 bases, with 17 bases between. CDR1 is SGHAT and CDR2 is FQNNGV in the germline V gene.

This clonotype was observed many times. The chain is built from TRBV4-3 and TRBJ1-1; no clear D gene. The CDR3 runs 15 residues. Germline values: CDR1 LGHNA, CDR2 YSLEER. V lost 7 bases and J 2 bases, leaving 17 bases between the germline ends. The CDR3 here is CASTIVWGLNTEAFF. The CDR3, as DNA: TGCGCCAGCACCATTGTGTGGGGATTAAACACTGAAGCTTTCTTT.

The V and J genes are TRBV5-1 and TRBJ2-1; no clear D gene. Trimming cost V 1 base and J 6 bases, with 14 bases left between them. CDR3 length: 15 amino acids. Germline V gene lookup returns CDR1 SGHRS and CDR2 YFSETQ. The CDR3 spells CASSLQTALSNEQFF. The DNA for the CDR3 is TGCGCCAGCAGCTTGCAGACGGCGTTAAGCAATGAGCAGTTCTTC.

The rearrangement uses TRBV4-2 and TRBJ2-1; D might be TRBD2 (6 bases). Germline loops: CDR1 LGHNA, CDR2 YNFKEQ. Between the trimmed V and J ends, which lost 3 bases and 8 bases, there was a span of 14 bases. The CDR3 is 14 residues long. Here the CDR3 reads CASSHGGPRDEQFF. The CDR3 DNA sequence: TGTGCCAGCAGCCACGGAGGGCCGCGCGATGAGCAGTTCTTC.

This clonotype was counted at least ten times. This rearrangement joins TRBV7-2 to TRBJ1-2, with 12 bases aligning to TRBD1. V gave up 0 bases and J gave up 3 bases; unmatched junction bases: 8. This CDR3 is 18 amino acids long. The V gene's germline CDR1 is SGHTA and CDR2 FQGNSA. CDR3 sequence: CASSLAPTGTGGDYGYTF. In nucleotides, the CDR3 is TGTGCCAGCAGCTTAGCACCGACCGGGACAGGGGGCGACTATGGCTACACCTTC.

There are many counts of this clonotype. The chain recombines TRBV7-2 with TRBJ2-3; 7 positions match TRBD2. V lost 8 bases, J lost 3 bases, and 14 bases stayed unmatched. CDR3 size: 16 residues. From germline, CDR1 is SGHTA and CDR2 FQGNSA. The CDR3 region has the DNA TGTGCCAGCGGCGAAGAAGGGAGGGCCAGAACAGATACGCAGTATTTT. Amino acid sequence: CASGEEGRARTDTQYF.

In this sample, this clonotype turned up a few times. The chain has TRBV6-5 and TRBJ1-2; 8 bases align to TRBD1. With V trimmed by 6 bases and J by 5 bases, 5 bases remained unmatched. This CDR3 comprises 13 residues. In germline, CDR1 is MNHEY, CDR2 SVGAGI. This CDR3 reads CASRTGEGYGYTF. CDR3 sequence (DNA): TGTGCCAGCAGGACAGGGGAGGGATATGGCTACACCTTC.

This clonotype was found many times. The chain combines TRBV18 with TRBJ1-1; no definite D call. The CDR3 sequence is 15 residues long. Germline V gene lookup returns CDR1 KGHSH and CDR2 LQKENI. V was trimmed by 3 bases and J by 1 base, leaving 12 bases between them. CDR3 DNA sequence: TGTGCCAGCTCACCCCAATACAAACGGAACACTGAAGCTTTCTTT. It is translated as CASSPQYKRNTEAFF.

This clonotype has at least ten counts. The V gene is TRBV10-3, the J gene TRBJ2-3, with 8 nucleotides matching TRBD2. With 3 bases clipped from V and 3 bases from J, the junction kept 8 bases outside the gene matches. This CDR3 contains 16 residues. Looked up from germline, CDR1 is ENHRY and CDR2 is SYGVKD. This chain's CDR3 is CAISDYRLAGTDTQYF. The CDR3 nucleotides are TGTGCCATCAGTGATTACCGGCTAGCGGGTACAGATACGCAGTATTTT.

Only a few counts were recorded for this clonotype. The rearrangement uses TRBV6-2 or TRBV6-3 and TRBJ2-7; D remains unclear. Germline CDR1 and CDR2: MNHEY and SVGEGT. The V end was cut by 0 bases, the J end by 3 bases, with 12 bases between. The CDR3 consists of 15 residues. The CDR3 nucleotides read TGTGCCAGCAGTTACTCATCAATAGGTCTCTACGAGCAGTACTTC. Protein product: CASSYSSIGLYEQYF.

Notes on this clonotype: This may be a read error, as it is one base from a much larger clone. This chain links TRBV6-2 or TRBV6-3 with TRBJ2-1; 8 nucleotides align to TRBD2. This CDR3 region has 12 residues. Germline V gene sequence: CDR1 MNHEY, CDR2 SVGEGT. CDR3 amino acids: CARSYGGGEQFF. The DNA of the CDR3 is TGTGCCCGCAGTTACGGCGGGGGGGAGCAGTTCTTC.

In its sample, this clonotype was seen a few times. The rearrangement uses TRBV7-2 and TRBJ1-5; D not certain. Germline lookup yields CDR1 SGHTA and CDR2 FQGNSA. CDR3 length: 15 amino acids. Trimming removed 2 bases at V and 1 base at J, with 9 bases between. The CDR3 DNA follows: TGTGCCAGCAGCTTATCGGGGTTGAGCAATCAGCCCCAGCATTTT. Encoded protein: CASSLSGLSNQPQHF. Full variable domain (outside the CDR3, taken from reference TRBV7-2 and TRBJ1-5): GAGVSQSPSNKVTEKGKDVELRCDPISGHTALYWYRQSLGQGLEFLIYFQGNSAPDKSGLPSDRFSAERTGGSVSTLTIQRTQQEDSAVYLCASSLSGLSNQPQHFGDGTRLSIL.

This clonotype was detected a few times. The chain joins TRBV28 to TRBJ2-2, with 8 bases aligning to TRBD1. From germline, CDR1 is MDHEN and CDR2 SYDVKM. The CDR3 is made up of 15 amino acids. Trimming removed 6 bases from V and 3 bases from J; junction bases left unmatched: 6. The CDR3 loop is CASRSYRGDTGELFF. The CDR3 bases are TGTGCCAGCAGATCTTACAGGGGGGACACCGGGGAGCTGTTTTTT. Full variable domain (remainder filled in from reference TRBV28 and TRBJ2-2): DVKVTQSSRYLVKRTGEKVFLECVQDMDHENMFWYRQDPGLGLRLIYFSYDVKMKEKGDIPEGYSVSREKKERFSLILESASTNQTSMYLCASRSYRGDTGELFFGEGSRLTVL.

This clonotype was seen at least ten times. The rearrangement joins TRBV6-5 to TRBJ1-4; D is undetermined. Germline CDR1 reads MNHEY; CDR2 reads SVGAGI. V was pared by 6 bases and J by 3 bases, with 11 bases between. The CDR3 totals 14 residues. The CDR3 here is CASRAPGANEKLFF. The CDR3 DNA reads TGTGCCAGCAGGGCCCCTGGGGCTAATGAAAAACTGTTTTTT.

V and J are TRBV4-1 and TRBJ2-5, with D possibly being TRBD1 or TRBD2 (6 bases each). The germline V gene has CDR1 MGHRA and CDR2 YSYEKL. The CDR3 totals 15 residues. Between the trimmed V and J ends, which lost 1 base and 5 bases, there was a span of 14 bases. The DNA of the CDR3 is TGCGCCAGCAGCCAAGGAGGAGGGACAAGGGAGACCCAGTACTTC. This translates into CASSQGGGTRETQYF.

The V call is TRBV28, the J call TRBJ2-7; D may correspond to TRBD1 or TRBD2 (5 bases each). The ends were cut back, 3 bases at V and 9 bases at J, with 15 bases in the middle. Germline CDR1 reads MDHEN; CDR2 reads SYDVKM. The CDR3 runs to 13 residues. The CDR3 protein is CASSLGPPLGQYF. The CDR3, as DNA: TGTGCCAGCAGTTTGGGACCCCCCCTAGGGCAGTACTTC.

This clonotype was seen many times. The V and J genes are TRBV18 and TRBJ1-1; D gene uncertain. The ends were cut back, 6 bases at V and 1 base at J, with 12 bases in the middle. CDR3 length: 14 residues. Looked up from germline, CDR1 is KGHSH and CDR2 is LQKENI. CDR3 region: CASSVTIENTEAFF. Written as DNA, the CDR3 is TGTGCCAGCTCGGTCACGATAGAGAACACTGAAGCTTTCTTT. The full variable domain, rest sourced from reference TRBV18 and TRBJ1-1, is NAGVMQNPRHLVRRRGQEARLRCSPMKGHSHVYWYRQLPEEGLKFMVYLQKENIIDESGMPKERFSAEFPKEGPSILRIQQVVRGDSAAYFCASSVTIENTEAFFGQGTRLTVV.

This clonotype was detected ten times or more. The gene calls are TRBV18 and TRBJ1-1; 7 bases are shared with TRBD1. Germline trimming cut 3 bases from V and 9 bases from J; bases unmatched to any gene: 10. Per the germline V gene, CDR1 is KGHSH and CDR2 is LQKENI. This CDR3 has 14 amino acids. CDR3 nucleotide sequence: TGTGCCAGCTCACCCGAATCGAGGGGGCATCAAGCTTTCTTT. It is translated as CASSPESRGHQAFF.

The chain recombines TRBV4-1 with TRBJ1-1, with D unclear. There are 12 residues in the CDR3. Germline lookup yields CDR1 MGHRA and CDR2 YSYEKL. Trimming stripped 1 base from V and 3 bases from J, with 3 bases between. Written as DNA, the CDR3 is TGCGCCAGCAGCCAAGGGGACACTGAAGCTTTCTTT. This encodes CASSQGDTEAFF.

This clonotype was observed at least ten times. The CDR3 here is CASSPSGASTDTQYF. The CDR3, as DNA: TGTGCCAGTAGTCCAAGCGGGGCCAGCACAGATACGCAGTATTTT. The chain carries TRBV19 and TRBJ2-3; 7 nucleotides agree with TRBD2. Germline lookup yields CDR1 LNHDA and CDR2 SQIVND (reference sequence). The CDR3 has 15 residues. V dropped 5 bases and J dropped 0; count of bases not matched to a gene: 5.